A single sample gave rise to the 17 T cell receptor beta chains below, sequenced in a study of blood T cell repertoires in COVID-19. Sequenced by immunoSEQ multiplex PCR; TCRdb stores in-frame clones only, minus some. The table has 130,000 to 150,000 clones, 80% seen once. Sequenced input: peripheral blood. These receptors came from a man between 65 and 85 years old who had recovered from COVID-19.

This sequence joins TRBV11-2 and TRBJ1-2, with D maybe TRBD1 (5 bases). V was cut by 1 base and J by 3 bases, with 9 bases left in between. Germline lookup yields CDR1 SGHAT and CDR2 FQNNGV. CDR3 length: 14 amino acids. In nucleotides, the CDR3 is TGTGCCAGCAGCTTAGTGTTGGGGCACTATGGCTACACCTTC. Amino acids: CASSLVLGHYGYTF.

This chain connects TRBV3-1 (or the pseudogene TRBV3-2) to TRBJ2-2; 8 nucleotides line up with TRBD2. The CDR3 has 15 residues. With V trimmed by 5 bases and J by 2 bases, 4 bases remained unmatched. Germline V gene sequence: CDR1 LGHDT, CDR2 YNNKEL (reference sequence). For the CDR3, the DNA is TGTGCCAGCAGCTTCAGCGGGAGCAACACCGGGGAGCTGTTTTTT. The encoded protein is CASSFSGSNTGELFF.

V is TRBV11-3 and J is TRBJ2-7, with TRBD1 as a possible D gene (6 bases). The CDR3 has 12 residues. The germline CDR1 and CDR2 sequences are SGHNT and YENEEA. V was pared by 5 bases and J by 4 bases, with 9 bases between. This chain's CDR3 is CASSKQGYEQYF. DNA of the CDR3: TGTGCCAGCAGCAAACAGGGATACGAGCAGTACTTC.

V gene TRBV7-2 combines with J gene TRBJ2-7; the D gene is possibly TRBD2 (5 bases). V lost 1 base and J lost 3, with 7 bases in between. This CDR3 has 13 amino acids. Germline assignment: CDR1 SGHTA and CDR2 FQGNSA. CDR3 residues: CASSLGGGYEQYF. The CDR3 DNA reads TGTGCCAGCAGCTTAGGTGGAGGCTACGAGCAGTACTTC.

This clone was seen just once. The CDR3 bases are TGTGCCAGTAGTATCGGGTTTGGAGGCGGCTACTACGAGCAGTACTTC. Translating it yields CASSIGFGGGYYEQYF. The J gene is TRBJ2-7, the V gene TRBV19; possibly TRBD2 for D (5 bases). CDR1 and CDR2 (germline): LNHDA, SQIVND (reference sequence). The CDR3 runs to 16 residues. Trimming took off 3 bases at V and 3 bases at J, with 18 bases between the two ends.

The chain joins TRBV5-1 to TRBJ1-4, with D perhaps TRBD1 (5 bases). V lost 4 bases and J 3 bases, leaving 10 bases between the germline ends. Germline CDR1 is SGHRS and CDR2 is YFSETQ. The CDR3 totals 14 residues. Here the CDR3 DNA reads TGCGCCAGCAGCCCGGGGGGACCTAATGAAAAACTGTTTTTT. Its translation: CASSPGGPNEKLFF.

The chain recombines TRBV15 with TRBJ1-3, with 8 bases that match TRBD1. CDR3 length: 14 residues. The germline CDR1 and CDR2 sequences are LNHNV and YYDKDF (reference sequence). V lost 6 bases to trimming and J lost 10 bases; unmatched junction nucleotides: 11. DNA of the CDR3: TGTGCCACCAGTCATGCAGGGGGCCGTCGGACCATATATTTT. This codes for CATSHAGGRRTIYF.

The chain carries TRBV2 and TRBJ2-3; TRBD1 matches 7 bases. The CDR3 contains 13 residues. Germline lookup yields CDR1 SNHLY and CDR2 FYNNEI. V lost 6 bases and J lost 3; bases outside the gene matches: 3. The CDR3 bases are TGTGCCAGCAGCCAGGGGGTAACAGATACGCAGTATTTT. As protein: CASSQGVTDTQYF.

This clone has a count of ten or more. Additional DNA sequences in this sample encode the identical CDR3. The chain is built from TRBV5-4 and TRBJ1-4; 10 bases line up with TRBD1. Germline loops: CDR1 SGHNT, CDR2 YYREEE (reference sequence). V was pared by 0 bases and J by 6 bases, with 2 bases of the junction left unmatched. This CDR3 region has 15 residues. DNA of the CDR3: TGTGCCAGCAGCTTGGCCGGGACAGGGGATGAAAAACTGTTTTTT. This translates into CASSLAGTGDEKLFF.

The V and J genes are TRBV4-1 and TRBJ2-7; D is possibly TRBD1 (6 bases). V was shortened by 4 bases and J by 6 bases, with 13 bases between the two germline ends. Germline values: CDR1 MGHRA, CDR2 YSYEKL. The length of the CDR3 is 13 residues. CDR3 residues: CASSPTGFGEQYF. The CDR3 coding sequence is TGCGCCAGCAGCCCAACAGGGTTTGGCGAGCAGTACTTC.

This chain's CDR3 is CASSLGSSGSADTQYF. Here the CDR3 DNA reads TGTGCCAGCAGCTTAGGATCTAGCGGGAGTGCAGATACGCAGTATTTT. The rearrangement links TRBV5-4 to TRBJ2-3; 10 nucleotides agree with TRBD2. The germline V gene has CDR1 SGHNT and CDR2 YYREEE (reference sequence). The CDR3 extends over 16 amino acids. V lost 2 bases and J lost 4; bases outside the gene matches: 7.

V gene TRBV9 combines with J gene TRBJ1-2; 7 bases map to TRBD1. The CDR3 runs 15 residues. Germline V CDR1 and CDR2: SGDLS, YYNGEE. V lost 0 bases to trimming and J lost 4 bases; unmatched junction nucleotides: 6. The CDR3 bases are TGTGCCAGCAGCGTAGCTACAACAGGGGTCTATGGCTACACCTTC. Translation: CASSVATTGVYGYTF. Using reference TRBV9 and TRBJ1-2 for the parts outside the CDR3, the full variable domain is DSGVTQTPKHLITATGQRVTLRCSPRSGDLSVYWYQQSLDQGLQFLIQYYNGEERAKGNILERFSAQQFPDLHSELNLSSLELGDSALYFCASSVATTGVYGYTFGSGTRLTVV.

J is TRBJ2-1 and V is TRBV23-1, with TRBD1 as a possible D gene (5 bases). TRBV23-1 is annotated as an ORF whose role is uncertain. Trimming took off 1 base at V and 5 bases at J, with 9 bases between the two ends. The CDR3 covers 14 residues. The CDR3 loop is CASSQLGQNNEQFF. In DNA, the CDR3 is TGCGCCAGCAGTCAATTGGGGCAAAACAATGAGCAGTTCTTC.

This CDR3 reads CASSMADAERSNQPQHF. CDR3 DNA sequence: TGTGCCAGTAGTATGGCCGACGCCGAGCGGAGCAATCAGCCCCAGCATTTT. The V and J genes are TRBV19 and TRBJ1-5, with unresolved D. Trimming shortened V by 3 bases and J by 1 base, and 16 bases separated the two germline ends. CDR3 length equals 17 residues. The germline V gene encodes CDR1 LNHDA and CDR2 SQIVND (reference sequence).

The chain employs TRBV6-6 and TRBJ1-3; D might be TRBD1 (5 bases). CDR1 and CDR2 from the germline V gene are MNHNY and SVGAGI (reference sequence). V lost 10 bases and J 0 bases, leaving 10 bases between the germline ends. The CDR3 extends over 13 amino acids. The CDR3 sequence is CAIGGFSGNTIYF. The CDR3 nucleotides read TGTGCCATCGGGGGGTTCTCTGGAAACACCATATATTTT.

V gene TRBV6-4 combines with J gene TRBJ2-7, with TRBD2 identical over 14 bases. This CDR3 spans 19 amino acids. CDR1 is MRHNA, CDR2 SNTAGT, per germline. V dropped 2 bases and J dropped 5; count of bases not matched to a gene: 14. The DNA of the CDR3 is TGTGCCAGCAGTGACCCGGGACTAGCGGGAGTTACGTTATCCCACGAGCAGTACTTC. Its translation is CASSDPGLAGVTLSHEQYF.

The table lists this clone with a few counts. The chain couples TRBV5-1 to TRBJ2-7, with a weak D call TRBD1 (6 bases). The ends were cut back, 4 bases at V and 4 bases at J, with 18 bases in the middle. The CDR3 loop spans 15 amino acids. CDR1 and CDR2 (germline): SGHRS, YFSETQ. As DNA, the CDR3 is TGCGCCAGCAGCCCGGCGGTTGGACAGCATTACGAGCAGTACTTC. Translation gives CASSPAVGQHYEQYF.